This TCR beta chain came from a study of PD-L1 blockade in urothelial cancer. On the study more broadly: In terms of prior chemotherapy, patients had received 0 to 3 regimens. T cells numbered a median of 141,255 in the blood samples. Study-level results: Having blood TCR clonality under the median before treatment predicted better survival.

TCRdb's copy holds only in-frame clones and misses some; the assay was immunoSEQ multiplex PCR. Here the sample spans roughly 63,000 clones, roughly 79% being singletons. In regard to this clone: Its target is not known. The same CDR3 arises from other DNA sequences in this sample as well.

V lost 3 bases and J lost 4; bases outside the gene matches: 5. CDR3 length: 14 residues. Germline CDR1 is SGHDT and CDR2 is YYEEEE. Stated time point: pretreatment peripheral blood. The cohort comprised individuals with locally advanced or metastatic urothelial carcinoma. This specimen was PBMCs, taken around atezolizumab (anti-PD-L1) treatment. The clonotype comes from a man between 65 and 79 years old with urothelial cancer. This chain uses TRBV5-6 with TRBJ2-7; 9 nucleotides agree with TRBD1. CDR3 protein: CASSSGTGLYEQYF. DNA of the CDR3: TGTGCCAGCAGCTCCGGGACAGGGCTTTACGAGCAGTACTTC.